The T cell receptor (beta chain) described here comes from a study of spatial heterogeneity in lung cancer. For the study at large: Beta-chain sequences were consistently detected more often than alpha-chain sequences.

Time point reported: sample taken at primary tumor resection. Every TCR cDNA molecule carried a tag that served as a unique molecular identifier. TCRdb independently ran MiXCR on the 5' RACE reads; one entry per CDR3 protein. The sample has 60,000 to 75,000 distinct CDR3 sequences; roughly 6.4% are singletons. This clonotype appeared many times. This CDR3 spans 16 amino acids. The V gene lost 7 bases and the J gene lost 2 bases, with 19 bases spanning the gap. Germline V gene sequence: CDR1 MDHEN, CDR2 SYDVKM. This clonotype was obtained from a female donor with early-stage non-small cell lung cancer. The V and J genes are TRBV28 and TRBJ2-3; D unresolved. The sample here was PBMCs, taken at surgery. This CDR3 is CASTIEVPFFTDTQYF. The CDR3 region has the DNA TGTGCCAGCACCATCGAGGTCCCATTCTTCACAGATACGCAGTATTTT.